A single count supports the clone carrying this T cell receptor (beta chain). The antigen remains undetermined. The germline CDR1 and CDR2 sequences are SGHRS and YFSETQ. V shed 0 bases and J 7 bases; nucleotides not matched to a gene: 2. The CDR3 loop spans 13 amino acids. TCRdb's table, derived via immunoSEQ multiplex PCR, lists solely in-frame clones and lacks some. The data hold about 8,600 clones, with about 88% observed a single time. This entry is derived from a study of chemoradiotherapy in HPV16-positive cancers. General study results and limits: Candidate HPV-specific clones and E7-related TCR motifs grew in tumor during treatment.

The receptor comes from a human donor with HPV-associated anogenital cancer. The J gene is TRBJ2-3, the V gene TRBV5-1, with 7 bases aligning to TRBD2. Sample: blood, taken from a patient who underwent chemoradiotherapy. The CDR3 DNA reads TGCGCCAGCAGCTTGGGGGGGGGATATACGCAGTATTTT. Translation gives CASSLGGGYTQYF.